This T cell receptor (beta chain) stems from a study of T cell responses to AZD1222 COVID-19 vaccine. Details on this clone: Its antigen is still unknown.

Findings and caveats of the study: The study identified only five to seven AZD1222 recipients as seropositive at baseline.

The V gene's germline CDR1 is MNHEY and CDR2 SMNVEV (reference sequence). The length of the CDR3 is 14 residues. Between the trimmed V and J ends, which lost 4 bases and 5 bases, there was a span of 13 bases. Clones were read by immunoSEQ multiplex PCR, and TCRdb kept only the in-frame ones, dropping some. The sample includes over 100,000 clones, 86% of them seen just once. The specimen was peripheral blood, collected 28 days after the second dose of the MenACWY control vaccine. This chain joins TRBV27 and TRBJ2-3, with D maybe TRBD1 (5 bases). The origin of this receptor is an adult who received the MenACWY meningococcal vaccine as a control. CDR3 coding DNA: TGTGCCAGCAGTTACCAGGGCGGCATAGATACGCAGTATTTT. Translated: CASSYQGGIDTQYF.